This entry lists 30 T cell receptor beta chains sequenced from one sample in a study of blood T cell repertoires in COVID-19. This table comes from immunoSEQ multiplex PCR, and its TCRdb copy is limited to in-frame clones, with some not included. The table has roughly 350,000 clones, around 91% seen once. The sequenced sample was peripheral blood. The receptors were gathered from a woman aged 18-35 years who had recovered from COVID-19.

The rearrangement links TRBV10-3 to TRBJ2-7, with 7 bases aligning to TRBD2. This CDR3 spans 14 amino acids. V trimming: 6 bases; J trimming: 1 base; junction bases outside the gene matches: 6. Germline V CDR1 and CDR2: ENHRY, SYGVKD. The CDR3 here is CAISRPSGSYEQYV. In nucleotides, the CDR3 is TGTGCCATCAGCCGGCCTAGCGGATCCTACGAGCAGTACGTC.

V and J are TRBV11-2 and TRBJ2-1, with TRBD2 matching 8 bases. This CDR3 has 13 residues. V shed 1 base, J shed 8 bases, and the junction held 1 base outside the gene matches. Per the germline V gene, CDR1 is SGHAT and CDR2 is FQNNGV. The CDR3: CASSLALADEQFF. CDR3 sequence (DNA): TGTGCCAGCAGCTTAGCACTAGCGGATGAGCAGTTCTTC.

The chain uses TRBV12-3 or TRBV12-4 and TRBJ1-2; possibly TRBD1 for D (5 bases). This CDR3 has 13 amino acids. V was cut by 6 bases and J by 2 bases, with 10 bases left in between. CDR3 bases: TGTGCCAGCAGCCCGGACACCAACTATGGCTACACCTTC. Protein sequence: CASSPDTNYGYTF.

The V gene is TRBV6-6, the J gene TRBJ1-2, with 8 bases lining up with TRBD1. With 2 bases clipped from V and 5 bases from J, the junction kept 7 bases outside the gene matches. CDR3 length: 15 amino acids. Germline loops: CDR1 MNHNY, CDR2 SVGAGI (reference sequence). CDR3 sequence reads: CASSYPLTGAYGYTF. The CDR3 nucleotides are TGTGCCAGCAGTTACCCTCTGACAGGGGCTTATGGCTACACCTTC.

The chain couples TRBV5-1 to TRBJ2-1; D perhaps matches TRBD1 (5 bases). The CDR3 is made up of 15 amino acids. With 5 bases removed from V and 5 bases from J, the gap between germline ends came to 17 bases. The V gene's germline CDR1 is SGHRS and CDR2 YFSETQ. CDR3 DNA: TGCGCCAGCAGGATTTTACCAGGGCAGGACAATGAGCAGTTCTTC. Its protein product is CASRILPGQDNEQFF.

On this clone: Distinct nucleotide sequences in the sample also encode this CDR3. This chain connects TRBV2 to TRBJ2-3, with 7 bases identical to TRBD1. J gave up 1 base and V 6 bases, and 4 bases lay outside the gene matches. The CDR3 is 14 residues long. The germline gives CDR1 SNHLY, CDR2 FYNNEI. CDR3 DNA sequence: TGTGCCAGCAGCCGGGACAGAGGCACAGATACGCAGTATTTT. It is translated as CASSRDRGTDTQYF.

The rearrangement links TRBV7-8 to TRBJ2-7; D might be TRBD1 (6 bases). There are 14 residues in the CDR3. Trimming pared 2 bases from V and 4 bases from J, leaving 12 bases between. The germline V gene encodes CDR1 SGHVS and CDR2 FQNEAQ. CDR3 nucleotides: TGTGCCAGCAGCTTAAAACAGGGCTTATACGAGCAGTACGTC. Protein: CASSLKQGLYEQYV.

The chain carries TRBV6-5 and TRBJ2-6; TRBD1 matches at 10 bases. Trimming took 4 bases from V and 8 from J; bases not matched to a gene: 5. Germline CDR1 is MNHEY and CDR2 is SVGAGI. The CDR3 loop spans 15 amino acids. The CDR3 bases are TGTGCCAGCAGTTCCCGGACAGGGGGGACCAACGTCCTGACTTTC. This gives the protein CASSSRTGGTNVLTF.

This sequence joins TRBV5-6 and TRBJ1-2; 12 bases match TRBD1. This CDR3 is built from 15 residues. Trimming cost V 4 bases and J 4 bases; bases outside gene matches: 5. From germline, CDR1 is SGHDT and CDR2 YYEEEE. CDR3 sequence: CASSVTGQGAYGYTF. The CDR3 coding sequence is TGTGCCAGCAGCGTTACGGGACAGGGGGCCTATGGCTACACCTTC.

This clone was counted a few times. Written as DNA, the CDR3 is TGTGCCAGCAGCCAAGATTGGGGGGTCACTGAAGCTTTCTTT. Encoded protein: CASSQDWGVTEAFF. The chain carries TRBV14 and TRBJ1-1; tentative D call: TRBD1 (5 bases). The length of the CDR3 is 14 residues. Looked up from germline, CDR1 is SGHDN and CDR2 is FVKESK. V was clipped by 0 bases and J by 4 bases, with 9 bases between them.

CDR3 residues: CASSPPNLEGGYTF. The CDR3 DNA sequence: TGCGCCAGCAGCCCCCCAAACCTTGAGGGTGGCTACACCTTC. The chain has TRBV5-1 and TRBJ1-2; D is unresolved. Germline V lookup: CDR1 SGHRS, CDR2 YFSETQ. V was trimmed by 4 bases and J by 7 bases, leaving 17 bases between them. This CDR3 is 14 amino acids long.

This clone was detected a few times. V gene TRBV13 combines with J gene TRBJ1-2; D gene ambiguous. CDR1 and CDR2 from the germline V gene are PRHDT and FYEKMQ (reference sequence). V was clipped by 0 bases and J by 4 bases, with 6 bases between them. The CDR3 contains 13 residues. CDR3 sequence reads: CASSLGSSYGYTF. CDR3 bases: TGTGCCAGCAGCTTAGGGTCCAGCTATGGCTACACCTTC.

This clone was seen a few times. This rearrangement joins TRBV6-4 to TRBJ2-2; perhaps TRBD2 as D (5 bases). The CDR3 consists of 14 residues. Deletions cut 0 bases from V and 7 bases from J, with 9 bases between. The germline V gene encodes CDR1 MRHNA and CDR2 SNTAGT. The CDR3 DNA reads as TGTGCCAGCAGTGACTCGGCTAGCATCGGGGAGCTGTTTTTT. It is translated as CASSDSASIGELFF.

V and J are TRBV12-3 or TRBV12-4 and TRBJ1-1, with D hard to call. This CDR3 has 12 amino acids. Trimming pared 2 bases from V and 8 bases from J, leaving 9 bases between. DNA of the CDR3: TGTGCCAGCAGTTTAATCGGCAGGGAAGCTTTCTTT. Residues: CASSLIGREAFF.

This clone occurred once. The chain couples TRBV25-1 to TRBJ2-5; 8 bases match TRBD2. V dropped 5 bases and J dropped 0; count of bases not matched to a gene: 2. There are 14 residues in the CDR3. Germline assignment: CDR1 MGHDK and CDR2 SYGVNS. This CDR3 is CASSISGNQETQYF. As DNA, the CDR3 is TGTGCCAGCAGTATTAGCGGGAACCAAGAGACCCAGTACTTC.

The chain uses TRBV6-4 and TRBJ1-1; D gene ambiguous. Germline V CDR1 and CDR2: MRHNA, SNTAGT. Trimming removed 10 bases at V and 10 bases at J, with 10 bases between. The CDR3 extends over 9 amino acids. The CDR3 spells CATFFGAFF. CDR3 nucleotides: TGTGCCACATTTTTCGGAGCTTTCTTT.

Here the CDR3 reads CASSDRGQPQHF. The CDR3 DNA reads as TGTGCCAGCTCAGACAGGGGACAGCCCCAGCATTTT. The chain links TRBV18 to TRBJ1-5; 8 positions agree with TRBD1. Losses at the gene ends were 5 bases for V and 7 bases for J; bases not matched to a gene: 1. The germline V gene encodes CDR1 KGHSH and CDR2 LQKENI. The CDR3 loop spans 12 amino acids.

The J gene is TRBJ1-2, the V gene TRBV19, with D tentatively TRBD1 (5 bases). Trimming removed 7 bases from V and 4 bases from J, with 16 bases in between. CDR1 and CDR2 from the germline V gene are LNHDA and SQIVND (reference sequence). The CDR3 spans 14 residues. CDR3: CASTGTGFSYGYTF. The CDR3 DNA follows: TGTGCCAGTACTGGGACTGGATTCAGCTATGGCTACACCTTC.

This clone was detected once. This CDR3 reads CASSRARGITDTQYF. CDR3 in DNA: TGTGCCAGTAGTCGTGCCCGCGGGATTACAGATACGCAGTATTTT. This chain joins TRBV19 and TRBJ2-3; a weak D match, TRBD2 (6 bases). The germline V gene has CDR1 LNHDA and CDR2 SQIVND (reference sequence). The CDR3 has 15 residues. V was shortened by 5 bases and J by 3 bases, with 15 bases between the two germline ends.

This clone has only one observation. The chain has TRBV3-1 (or the pseudogene TRBV3-2) and TRBJ2-7, with D uncertain. The CDR3 sequence is 13 residues long. The ends were cut back, 0 bases at V and 6 bases at J, with 9 bases in the middle. The germline V gene has CDR1 LGHDT and CDR2 YNNKEL (reference sequence). CDR3 in amino acids: CASSQDSASEQYV. CDR3 in DNA: TGTGCCAGCAGCCAAGACAGCGCGAGCGAGCAGTACGTC.

Regarding this clone: This sample includes further DNA sequences coding for the same CDR3. V is TRBV6-5 and J is TRBJ2-7; D possibly corresponds to TRBD1 (6 bases). This CDR3 spans 12 amino acids. V lost 6 bases and J 6 bases, leaving 12 bases between the germline ends. The germline CDR1 and CDR2 sequences are MNHEY and SVGAGI. CDR3 DNA: TGTGCCAGCAGGAGCACAGGGTCCGAGCAGTACGTC. Its protein product is CASRSTGSEQYV.

This sequence joins TRBV10-3 and TRBJ2-3; TRBD2 matches at 8 bases. The germline V gene encodes CDR1 ENHRY and CDR2 SYGVKD. V gave up 2 bases and J gave up 3 bases; unmatched junction bases: 10. This CDR3 has 17 amino acids. The CDR3 loop reads CAISEPSGAGGTDTQYF. In DNA form, the CDR3 reads TGTGCCATCAGTGAGCCAAGTGGGGCGGGAGGTACAGATACGCAGTATTTT.

The CDR3 loop reads CASSLATGLDYGYTF. CDR3 sequence (DNA): TGCGCCAGCAGCTTGGCCACAGGGCTCGACTATGGCTACACCTTC. The chain has TRBV5-1 and TRBJ1-2, with TRBD1 as a possible D gene (6 bases). The CDR3 is 15 residues long. Between the trimmed V and J ends, which lost 0 bases and 3 bases, there was a span of 12 bases. Germline V gives CDR1 SGHRS, CDR2 YFSETQ.

In regard to this clone: The sample contains more than one DNA sequence encoding this CDR3. This chain connects TRBV19 to TRBJ1-4; D might be TRBD1 (6 bases). Deletions cut 3 bases from V and 8 bases from J, with 7 bases between. Looked up from germline, CDR1 is LNHDA and CDR2 is SQIVND (reference sequence). The CDR3 is made up of 12 amino acids. The CDR3 sequence: CASSIRGEKLFF. As DNA, the CDR3 is TGTGCCAGTAGTATCAGGGGCGAAAAACTGTTTTTT.

The chain recombines TRBV24-1 with TRBJ2-3; 9 positions match TRBD1. With V trimmed by 3 bases and J by 4 bases, 7 bases remained unmatched. This CDR3 contains 16 residues. The germline gives CDR1 KGHDR, CDR2 SFDVKD. The CDR3 spells CATSDAGTGLADTQYF. The CDR3 DNA reads as TGTGCCACCAGTGATGCCGGGACAGGGTTGGCAGATACGCAGTATTTT.

The genes are TRBV7-9 and TRBJ2-1; 11 bases align to TRBD2. Germline CDR1 and CDR2: SEHNR and FQNEAQ (reference sequence). V lost 5 bases and J lost 6; bases outside the gene matches: 12. The CDR3 totals 17 residues. The CDR3 DNA follows: TGTGCCAGCAGCCCCGCCCTACTAGCGGGAGTGGGCAATGAGCAGTTCTTC. Protein product: CASSPALLAGVGNEQFF.

The chain links TRBV7-9 to TRBJ1-1; 7 bases fit TRBD1. CDR1 SEHNR and CDR2 FQNEAQ come from the germline V gene (reference sequence). V lost 8 bases and J lost 0; bases outside the gene matches: 9. This CDR3 comprises 15 residues. The CDR3 region is CASVRQGDLNTEAFF. The CDR3 DNA reads as TGTGCCAGCGTCCGACAGGGCGATTTGAACACTGAAGCTTTCTTT.

The chain has TRBV18 and TRBJ2-3; 11 bases are a match to TRBD2. Germline-derived CDR1 and CDR2 are KGHSH and LQKENI. This CDR3 is built from 16 residues. V lost 3 bases and J lost 0; bases outside the gene matches: 2. The CDR3 loop is CASSPLAGGSTDTQYF. CDR3 DNA: TGTGCCAGCTCACCTCTAGCGGGAGGTAGCACAGATACGCAGTATTTT.

In its sample, this clone was seen a few times. This chain links TRBV7-2 with TRBJ1-3, with 11 bases that match TRBD1. V dropped 1 base and J dropped 2; count of bases not matched to a gene: 7. This CDR3 comprises 18 residues. Looked up from germline, CDR1 is SGHTA and CDR2 is FQGNSA. Written as DNA, the CDR3 is TGTGCCAGCAGCTTAGGCCTGGGGGGACAGGGGGCTGGAAACACCATATATTTT. As protein: CASSLGLGGQGAGNTIYF.

This sequence joins TRBV7-9 and TRBJ2-7; D remains ambiguous. The CDR3 is 12 amino acids. The germline V gene encodes CDR1 SEHNR and CDR2 FQNEAQ (reference sequence). Trimming took 3 bases from V and 4 from J, leaving 7 bases between them. Written as DNA, the CDR3 is TGTGCCAGCAGCTTCCTCCTATACGAGCAGTACGTC. Translating it yields CASSFLLYEQYV.